A selection of T cell receptor beta chains follows, all from one sample in a study of blood T cells in healthy people across ages. TCRdb analysed the 5' RACE reads with MiXCR anew, one entry per CDR3 protein. The data hold around 1.7 million distinct CDR3 sequences, with roughly 28% observed a single time. Sequencing was done on a sample of blood. The receptor source for this set is a woman aged 30 to 39 in good health. Each CDR3 is given with its conserved first and last residue. A D gene is named only where the DNA matches it firmly. Size tells how often a clone was seen (once, few, many) or the class of an expanded clone, and some rows leave it out.

clone_size,cdr3_length,v_call,d_call,j_call,cdr3_nt,cdr3_aa
NA,18,TRBV18,TRBD2,TRBJ2-3,TGTGCCAGCTCACCACAAGGACTAGCGGTGTTTAGACGTGATACGCAGTATTTT,CASSPQGLAVFRRDTQYF
few,13,TRBV5-1,NA,TRBJ2-2,TGCGCCAGCAGCTCAATACGCACCGGGGAGCTGTTTTTT,CASSSIRTGELFF
NA,17,TRBV5-5,TRBD1,TRBJ2-2,TGTGCCAGCAGCTTGTACCGGACAGGGGCGAACACCGTGGAGCTGTTTTTT,CASSLYRTGANTVELFF
few,15,TRBV7-9,NA,TRBJ2-7,TGTGCCAGCAGCCCGAGACCGGGGGTAACCCACGAGCAGTACTTC,CASSPRPGVTHEQYF
few,13,TRBV28,NA,TRBJ1-2,TGTGCCAGCAGTTTATTTATGCTCCTTTATACCACCTTC,CASSLFMLLYTTF
once,14,TRBV19,NA,TRBJ1-2,TGTGCCAGTAGTATAGATCCATGGACTATTGGCTACACCTTC,CASSIDPWTIGYTF
NA,16,TRBV29-1,NA,TRBJ2-7,TGCAGCGTTGAAGGTCCCCCGGGGCAGGGAGCCTACGAGCAGTACTTC,CSVEGPPGQGAYEQYF
NA,19,TRBV20-1,NA,TRBJ2-4,TGCAGTGCTAGAGAGATTGGGGACCAGTCACCACCAAGGAGGAGCATTCAGTACTTC,CSAREIGDQSPPRRSIQYF
NA,13,TRBV7-2,NA,TRBJ2-4,TGTGCCAGCAGTCACGGACATGTGGACATTCAGTACTTC,CASSHGHVDIQYF
many,13,TRBV20-1,NA,TRBJ1-2,TGCAGTGCTAGAGATCTAGGGAACTATGGCTACACCTTC,CSARDLGNYGYTF
few,14,TRBV9,TRBD2,TRBJ2-7,TGTGCCAGCAGCGTAGCTCGGACTAGCTACGAGCAGTACTTC,CASSVARTSYEQYF
NA,13,TRBV29-1,TRBD1,TRBJ2-3,TGCAGCGGGGGACAGGGCGGCACAGATACGCAGTATTTT,CSGGQGGTDTQYF
many,14,TRBV5-6,NA,TRBJ2-7,TGTGCCAGCAGCTTGTCGACAGGACCACGCGAGCAGTACTTC,CASSLSTGPREQYF
NA,13,TRBV5-5,NA,TRBJ2-7,TGTGCCAGCAGCTTGGCCTTGGTCTACGAGCAGTACTTC,CASSLALVYEQYF
few,16,TRBV29-1,TRBD1,TRBJ2-1,TGCAGCGTTGAAGTTTCTAGCAGGGGGTCCTACAATGAGCAGTTCTTC,CSVEVSSRGSYNEQFF
NA,12,TRBV25-1,NA,TRBJ2-1,TGTGCCAGCAGTGGTGGGGCGACTGAGCAGTTCTTC,CASSGGATEQFF
many,13,TRBV5-1,NA,TRBJ2-7,TGCGCCAGCAGCTTTGGCCGTGGTAACGAGCAGTACTTC,CASSFGRGNEQYF
many,12,TRBV29-1,NA,TRBJ2-1,TGCAGCGTTGAGACAGATATCATTGAGCAGTTCTTC,CSVETDIIEQFF
few,14,TRBV29-1,NA,TRBJ2-4,TGCAGCGTCGGACGTAGACAGGCATTGGACATTCAGTACTTC,CSVGRRQALDIQYF
many,14,TRBV3-1,TRBD1,TRBJ2-5,TGTGCCAGCAGCCATCGACAGGGCCAAGAGACCCAGTACTTC,CASSHRQGQETQYF
many,13,TRBV29-1,TRBD1,TRBJ2-7,TGCGGCGTCTCCGGGACAGGAACCTACGAGCAGTACTTC,CGVSGTGTYEQYF
NA,15,TRBV5-1,TRBD1,TRBJ2-1,TGCGCCAGCAGCTTCACACAGGGGGCTCTCAATGAGCAGTTCTTC,CASSFTQGALNEQFF
many,15,TRBV9,TRBD1,TRBJ2-1,TGTGCCAGCAGCAGCCGGGACAGCATGCTTAATGAGCAGTTCTTC,CASSSRDSMLNEQFF
NA,16,TRBV3-1,TRBD2,TRBJ2-7,TGTGCCAGCAGCCAATTCGGGGGGAGCCTCTCCTACGAGCAGTACTTC,CASSQFGGSLSYEQYF
NA,14,TRBV2,NA,TRBJ2-7,TGTGCCAGCAGATCCGGAGGGGGAATTGGCGAGCAGTACTTC,CASRSGGGIGEQYF
NA,16,TRBV4-3,NA,TRBJ1-4,TGCGCCAGCAGCCAAAATGCGGTTGCAACTAATGAAAAACTGTTTTTT,CASSQNAVATNEKLFF
few,14,TRBV7-9,NA,TRBJ2-4,TGTGCCAGCAGCTTCGGCCCCCAGGAGAACATTCAGTACTTC,CASSFGPQENIQYF
many,13,TRBV7-9,TRBD1,TRBJ2-7,TGTGCCAGCAGCCGGGGGGACAGGGACGAGCAGTACTTC,CASSRGDRDEQYF
NA,17,TRBV5-4,TRBD2,TRBJ2-5,TGTGCCAGCAGCGGTCGAGCGGGAGGGCCAGGGATCGAGACCCAGTACTTC,CASSGRAGGPGIETQYF
many,12,TRBV6-5,TRBD1,TRBJ2-7,TGTGCCAGCAACCGCAGGGGGTTCGAGCAGTACTTC,CASNRRGFEQYF
NA,13,TRBV27,TRBD1,TRBJ1-3,TGTGCCAGCGGCAACAGGGGCGGAAACACCATATATTTT,CASGNRGGNTIYF
few,15,TRBV11-3,NA,TRBJ2-2,TGTGCCAGCAGCCCCGGGAACAGCGGCACCGGGGAGCTGTTTTTT,CASSPGNSGTGELFF
few,14,TRBV12-3/TRBV12-4,TRBD1,TRBJ1-4,TGTGCCAGCACCAAGACAGGGAAACGGGAAAAACTGTTTTTT,CASTKTGKREKLFF
NA,13,TRBV20-1,NA,TRBJ2-7,TGCAATGCTAGAGCCGACACAAACTACGAGCAGTACTTC,CNARADTNYEQYF
many,17,TRBV6-2/TRBV6-3,NA,TRBJ2-4,TGTGCCAGCAGTTTTCGGGGTTTTGCGATGCCCCAAAACATTCAGTACTTC,CASSFRGFAMPQNIQYF
many,15,TRBV7-9,NA,TRBJ2-5,TGTGCCAGCAGCGCAACAGGAAACGTCGGGGAGACCCAGTACTTC,CASSATGNVGETQYF
few,13,TRBV5-5,NA,TRBJ1-5,TGTGCCAGCAGCGCCATCACCGATCAGCCCCAGCATTTT,CASSAITDQPQHF
many,15,TRBV29-1,NA,TRBJ2-3,TGCAGCGTTGCCGGACGATTAACCCACACAGATACGCAGTATTTT,CSVAGRLTHTDTQYF
NA,15,TRBV7-2,NA,TRBJ1-2,TGTGCCAGCAGCTTGTTCCGGGACAAAAACTATGGCTACACCTTC,CASSLFRDKNYGYTF
NA,18,TRBV7-2,NA,TRBJ2-5,TGTGCCAGCAGCTTAGAGGGTCCGGCATTCCCACAACAAGAGACCCAGTACTTC,CASSLEGPAFPQQETQYF
NA,15,TRBV4-1,NA,TRBJ2-5,TGCGCCAGCAGCCAAGATATAGGGGTTCAAGAGACCCAGTACTTC,CASSQDIGVQETQYF
NA,12,TRBV11-2,NA,TRBJ2-7,TGTGCCAGCAGCCCAATCTGTTACGAGCAGTACTTC,CASSPICYEQYF
few,16,TRBV7-9,NA,TRBJ2-1,TGTGCCAGCAGCTTACCAGGGGCCCGACTCTACAATGAGCAGTTCTTC,CASSLPGARLYNEQFF
few,16,TRBV5-1,NA,TRBJ2-1,TGCGCCAGCAGCTTAGACGGGACTCACGGAAAGGATGAGCAGTTCTTC,CASSLDGTHGKDEQFF
NA,13,TRBV28,NA,TRBJ1-2,TGTGCCAGCGTCCCGGCAGCAATCTATGGCTACACCTTC,CASVPAAIYGYTF
NA,14,TRBV12-3/TRBV12-4,NA,TRBJ2-5,TGTGCCAGCAGTTCCTGGGACTTGAGAGAGACCCAGTACTTC,CASSSWDLRETQYF
many,15,TRBV6-5,TRBD2,TRBJ2-7,TGTGCCAGCAGTTACTCCGGGGGGGACTCCTACGAGCAGTACTTC,CASSYSGGDSYEQYF